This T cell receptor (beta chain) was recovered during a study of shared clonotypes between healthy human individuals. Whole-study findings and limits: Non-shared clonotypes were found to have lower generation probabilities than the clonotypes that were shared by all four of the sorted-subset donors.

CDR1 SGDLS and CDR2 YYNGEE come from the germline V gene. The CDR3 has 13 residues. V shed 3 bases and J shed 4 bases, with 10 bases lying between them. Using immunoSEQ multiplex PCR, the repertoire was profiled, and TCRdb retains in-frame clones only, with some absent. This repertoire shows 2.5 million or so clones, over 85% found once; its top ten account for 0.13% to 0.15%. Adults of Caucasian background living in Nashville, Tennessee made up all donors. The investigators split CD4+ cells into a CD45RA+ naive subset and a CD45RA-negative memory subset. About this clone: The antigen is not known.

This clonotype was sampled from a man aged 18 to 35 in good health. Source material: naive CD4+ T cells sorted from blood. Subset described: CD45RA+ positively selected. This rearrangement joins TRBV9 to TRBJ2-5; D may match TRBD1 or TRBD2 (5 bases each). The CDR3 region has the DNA TGTGCCAGCAGCGGAGGGGTTGCAGAGACCCAGTACTTC. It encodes CASSGGVAETQYF.